Listed here are 11 T cell receptor beta chains from one sample, sequenced in a study of CD8+ T cells in alopecia areata. RNA was extracted and reverse transcribed into cDNA as the sequencing template. Sequencing was performed with immunoSEQ multiplex PCR; in TCRdb, only in-frame clones are kept and a portion is missing. There are about 190,000 clones in the sample; 60% occur only once, and 0.69% lies in the top ten. The treatment denotes: oral pan-JAK inhibitor, 5-10 mg twice daily. The sample here was CD4+ T cells sorted from blood, taken at week 4, from a patient treated with tofacitinib. The source of these receptors is a human donor with alopecia areata.

This rearrangement joins TRBV29-1 to TRBJ1-2; D not resolved. CDR1 and CDR2 from the germline V gene are SQVTM and ANQGSEA. The CDR3 length is 16 residues. V was clipped by 5 bases and J by 6 bases, with 25 bases between them. The CDR3 loop reads CSVKARGLPSQDGYTF. In DNA, the CDR3 is TGCAGCGTTAAAGCCCGAGGTCTCCCGTCGCAGGATGGCTACACCTTC.

This clone was detected a few times. V gene TRBV21-1 combines with J gene TRBJ2-7; TRBD1, the table's D call, was not compared with the DNA. TRBV21-1 is a pseudogene locus. This CDR3 contains 14 residues. This CDR3 is CASSWTGSPYEQYF. The CDR3 nucleotides are TGTGCCAGCAGTTGGACAGGGAGTCCCTACGAGCAGTACTTC.

The rearrangement joins TRBV14 to TRBJ2-3; TRBD1 might be the D (5 bases). Germline V gives CDR1 SGHDN, CDR2 FVKESK. V was cut by 3 bases and J by 1 base, with 11 bases left in between. The CDR3 runs 15 residues. CDR3: CASSQRTGGTDTQYF. The CDR3 DNA follows: TGTGCCAGCAGCCAGCGCACAGGAGGCACAGATACGCAGTATTTT.

The rearrangement uses TRBV29-1 and TRBJ2-5; D is perhaps TRBD2 (5 bases). The germline CDR1 and CDR2 sequences are SQVTM and ANQGSEA. Trimming removed 7 bases at V and 7 bases at J, with 13 bases between. The CDR3 has 11 residues. This CDR3 is CSGGSGGTQYF. In nucleotides, the CDR3 is TGCAGCGGTGGGTCTGGAGGGACCCAGTACTTC. Full variable domain (missing parts from reference TRBV29-1 and TRBJ2-5): SAVISQKPSRDICQRGTSLTIQCQVDSQVTMMFWYRQQPGQSLTLIATANQGSEATYESGFVIDKFPISRPNLTFSTLTVSNMSPEDSSIYLCSGGSGGTQYFGPGTRLLVL.

The chain has TRBV19 and TRBJ2-1, with 11 bases fitting TRBD2. The CDR3 is 15 residues long. V shed 6 bases, J shed 5 bases, and the junction held 6 bases outside the gene matches. From germline, CDR1 is LNHDA and CDR2 SQIVND (reference sequence). The CDR3 here is CASSARLAGNNEQFF. The CDR3 nucleotides are TGTGCCAGTAGCGCCCGACTAGCGGGGAACAATGAGCAGTTCTTC.

The rearrangement joins TRBV30 to TRBJ1-5; 8 bases match TRBD1. V shed 5 bases and J 5 bases; nucleotides not matched to a gene: 2. This CDR3 is 12 amino acids long. CDR1 and CDR2 from the germline V gene are GTSNPN and SVGIG (reference sequence). In DNA form, the CDR3 reads TGTGCCTGGGGACAGGGAGATCAGCCCCAGCATTTT. This sequence encodes CAWGQGDQPQHF.

The chain links TRBV7-3 to TRBJ2-3, with a weak D call TRBD1 (6 bases). The V and J ends lost 1 base and 1 base respectively, with 9 bases between them. Germline CDR1 reads SGHTA; CDR2 reads FQGTGA. The CDR3 runs to 15 residues. CDR3 in amino acids: CASSLSNRGTDTQYF. CDR3 nucleotide sequence: TGTGCCAGCAGCTTAAGTAACAGGGGCACAGATACGCAGTATTTT.

The chain links TRBV29-1 to TRBJ2-1; 7 bases map to TRBD2. Germline trimming cut 1 base from V and 1 base from J; bases unmatched to any gene: 7. Per the germline V gene, CDR1 is SQVTM and CDR2 is ANQGSEA. The CDR3 has 16 amino acids. CDR3 amino acids: CSVEGPAAGSYNEQFF. The CDR3 region has the DNA TGCAGCGTTGAAGGGCCCGCAGCGGGATCCTACAATGAGCAGTTCTTC.

This clone turned up a few times. V usage is TRBV29-1 and J usage is TRBJ2-1; D remains ambiguous. Per germline, CDR1 SQVTM and CDR2 ANQGSEA. This CDR3 contains 13 residues. The V gene lost 3 bases and the J gene lost 2 bases, with 8 bases spanning the gap. This CDR3 is CSVDWATYNEQFF. DNA of the CDR3: TGCAGCGTTGATTGGGCAACCTACAATGAGCAGTTCTTC.

The chain joins TRBV6-1 to TRBJ2-7, with D maybe TRBD2 (5 bases). The CDR3 covers 13 residues. Trimming took off 5 bases at V and 1 base at J, with 9 bases between the two ends. In germline, CDR1 is MNHNS, CDR2 SASEGT. CDR3 residues: CASSRPGSYEQYF. CDR3 bases: TGTGCCAGCAGTAGGCCGGGGTCCTACGAGCAGTACTTC.

The chain couples TRBV29-1 to TRBJ1-1; D is unclear. The CDR3 sequence is 11 residues long. V lost 4 bases and J lost 6, with 9 bases in between. CDR1 and CDR2 from the germline V gene are SQVTM and ANQGSEA. The CDR3 DNA is TGCAGCGTTGGAGACATCGCTGAAGCTTTCTTT. This codes for CSVGDIAEAFF.